This passage covers 17 T cell receptor beta chains from one sample sequenced in a study of shared clonotypes between healthy human individuals. Repertoires were generated with immunoSEQ multiplex PCR, while TCRdb's copy carries only in-frame clones and drops some. The sample records about 1 million clones, approximately 70% being singletons. The sequencing input was memory CD4+ T cells sorted from blood. Subset in this sample: CD45RA-negative fraction. These receptors were taken from a young man in good health.

This chain connects TRBV30 to TRBJ2-7; D is unclear. The CDR3 is 11 amino acids. The germline gives CDR1 GTSNPN, CDR2 SVGIG (reference sequence). V lost 3 bases, J lost 3 bases, and 6 bases lay in between. The DNA for the CDR3 is TGTGCCTGGAGCGCCCTCTACGAGCAGTACTTC. Protein product: CAWSALYEQYF.

The chain combines TRBV5-1 with TRBJ2-5; D tentatively fits TRBD1 or TRBD2 (5 bases each). This CDR3 contains 16 residues. Germline lookup yields CDR1 SGHRS and CDR2 YFSETQ. V shed 0 bases and J shed 4 bases, with 16 bases lying between them. The CDR3: CASSLAGAVLGETQYF. CDR3 nucleotides: TGCGCCAGCAGCTTGGCCGGGGCAGTCCTTGGAGAGACCCAGTACTTC. Together with reference TRBV5-1 and TRBJ2-5, the CDR3 gives the full variable domain: KAGVTQTPRYLIKTRGQQVTLSCSPISGHRSVSWYQQTPGQGLQFLFEYFSETQRNKGNFPGRFSGRQFSNSRSEMNVSTLELGDSALYLCASSLAGAVLGETQYFGPGTRLLVL.

The CDR3 is CASSLSGTTGNSPLHF. DNA for the CDR3: TGTGCCAGCAGTTTATCCGGGACGACGGGGAATTCACCCCTCCACTTT. The chain carries TRBV27 and TRBJ1-6; D may be TRBD1 (5 bases). Per the germline V gene, CDR1 is MNHEY and CDR2 is SMNVEV (reference sequence). The CDR3 extends over 16 amino acids. V shed 0 bases and J shed 7 bases, with 13 bases lying between them.

The chain carries TRBV2 and TRBJ2-1; D not certain. Germline loops: CDR1 SNHLY, CDR2 FYNNEI. Trimming cost V 8 bases and J 0 bases, with 11 bases left between them. The CDR3 loop spans 14 amino acids. CDR3 DNA: TGTGCCAGCGGACCCACATACTCCTACAATGAGCAGTTCTTC. Protein: CASGPTYSYNEQFF. The full variable domain, its missing parts supplied by reference TRBV2 and TRBJ2-1, is EPEVTQTPSHQVTQMGQEVILRCVPISNHLYFYWYRQILGQKVEFLVSFYNNEISEKSEIFDDQFSVERPDGSNFTLKIRSTKLEDSAMYFCASGPTYSYNEQFFGPGTRLTVL.

The chain combines TRBV19 with TRBJ1-6, with a possible D match to TRBD1 (5 bases). V shed 5 bases and J shed 9 bases, with 11 bases lying between them. Germline V lookup: CDR1 LNHDA, CDR2 SQIVND (reference sequence). CDR3 length: 13 residues. The CDR3 DNA follows: TGTGCCAGTAGTCAGGGAATCAGTTCACCCCTCCACTTT. Amino acid sequence: CASSQGISSPLHF.

In this sample, this clone turned up a few times. This chain joins TRBV9 and TRBJ1-6; maybe TRBD1 (5 bases). Germline assignment: CDR1 SGDLS and CDR2 YYNGEE. This CDR3 comprises 15 residues. V dropped 3 bases and J dropped 10 bases, with 17 bases sitting between them. Here the CDR3 reads CASSERVGPGSPLHF. CDR3 DNA: TGTGCCAGCAGCGAGAGGGTGGGCCCAGGGTCACCCCTCCACTTT.

The J gene is TRBJ1-5, the V gene TRBV2; 7 nucleotides align to TRBD1. J was trimmed by 4 bases and V by 7 bases; bases with no gene match: 10. CDR3 length equals 15 residues. CDR1 and CDR2 (germline): SNHLY, FYNNEI. CDR3 amino acids: CASTNGQDLNQPQHF. The CDR3 DNA sequence: TGTGCCAGCACCAACGGACAGGATTTGAATCAGCCCCAGCATTTT.

Concerning this clone: The same CDR3 can be traced to other DNA sequences in this sample. CDR3 coding DNA: TGTGCCAGCTCACCACCGAGAACAGTCTCTGGAAACACCATATATTTT. Protein product: CASSPPRTVSGNTIYF. The chain recombines TRBV18 with TRBJ1-3; D remains unclear. The V and J ends lost 0 bases and 0 bases respectively, with 9 bases between them. CDR1 is KGHSH, CDR2 LQKENI, per germline. CDR3 length equals 16 residues.

This clone was counted once. The rearrangement links TRBV6-1 to TRBJ2-5, with 7 positions matching TRBD2. CDR1 is MNHNS, CDR2 SASEGT, per germline. The CDR3 loop spans 13 amino acids. After removal of 6 bases from V and 0 bases from J, the junction contained 1 base not matched to a gene. In nucleotides, the CDR3 is TGTGCCAGCAGGGGGACTAACCAAGAGACCCAGTACTTC. Amino acid sequence: CASRGTNQETQYF.

To note about this clone: The identical CDR3 is also encoded by other nucleotide sequences in the sample. The V and J genes are TRBV7-8 and TRBJ1-5; 7 nucleotides line up with TRBD1. This CDR3 has 14 residues. V shed 5 bases, J shed 3 bases, and the junction held 4 bases outside the gene matches. In germline, CDR1 is SGHVS, CDR2 FQNEAQ. In DNA, the CDR3 is TGTGCCAGCAGCCCGGGACAGCCCAATCAGCCCCAGCATTTT. It is translated as CASSPGQPNQPQHF.

The chain couples TRBV6-6 to TRBJ2-1, with TRBD1 as a possible D gene (5 bases). V was shortened by 11 bases and J by 5 bases, with 10 bases between the two germline ends. Germline V CDR1 and CDR2: MNHNY, SVGAGI (reference sequence). The length of the CDR3 is 11 residues. The CDR3 region is CAAGRNNEQFF. For the CDR3, the DNA is TGTGCCGCAGGGCGGAACAATGAGCAGTTCTTC.

The chain uses TRBV29-1 and TRBJ2-3; TRBD1 aligns across 7 bases. The CDR3 covers 14 residues. Trimming took 6 bases from V and 0 from J; bases not matched to a gene: 6. Looked up from germline, CDR1 is SQVTM and CDR2 is ANQGSEA. This chain's CDR3 is CSVATGASTDTQYF. CDR3 bases: TGCAGCGTAGCCACAGGGGCGAGCACAGATACGCAGTATTTT.

Details on this clone: This specimen includes other DNA sequences encoding the same CDR3. This rearrangement joins TRBV11-2 to TRBJ2-3; unclear D gene. Per the germline V gene, CDR1 is SGHAT and CDR2 is FQNNGV. CDR3 size: 12 residues. Trimming left V 2 bases short and J 6 bases short, with 6 bases between. The CDR3 is CASSLSRDTQYF. The CDR3 region has the DNA TGTGCCAGCAGCTTATCCAGGGATACGCAGTATTTT.

V and J are TRBV10-3 and TRBJ1-5; no firm D call. Germline loops: CDR1 ENHRY, CDR2 SYGVKD. The CDR3 has 13 residues. The V end was cut by 0 bases, the J end by 6 bases, with 6 bases between. The CDR3 DNA is TGTGCCATCAGTGAGTCGATGGGTCAGCCCCAGCATTTT. Its protein product is CAISESMGQPQHF.

The gene calls are TRBV11-2 and TRBJ1-1; D unclear. The CDR3 totals 13 residues. Germline lookup yields CDR1 SGHAT and CDR2 FQNNGV. Trimming left V 0 bases short and J 7 bases short, with 9 bases between. The CDR3 DNA reads as TGTGCCAGCAGCTTAGATAGGTTGGGTGAAGCTTTCTTT. Translated, it gives CASSLDRLGEAFF. Full variable domain (rest looked up from reference TRBV11-2 and TRBJ1-1): EAGVAQSPRYKIIEKRQSVAFWCNPISGHATLYWYQQILGQGPKLLIQFQNNGVVDDSQLPKDRFSAERLKGVDSTLKIQPAKLEDSAVYLCASSLDRLGEAFFGQGTRLTVV.

Comments on this clone: Sequence at one end of the junction differs from germline and may be a read error. The CDR3 bases are TGTGCCAGCAGTTCTGAGCAGTTGCCTTACGAGCGGTACTTC. As protein: CASSSEQLPYERYF. This chain connects TRBV28 to TRBJ2-7, with D uncertain. Germline V CDR1 and CDR2: MDHEN, SYDVKM. The CDR3 length is 14 residues.

The V call is TRBV2, the J call TRBJ1-1, with D hard to call. This CDR3 spans 12 amino acids. The ends were cut back, 4 bases at V and 5 bases at J, with 8 bases in the middle. The germline CDR1 and CDR2 sequences are SNHLY and FYNNEI. The CDR3 DNA reads TGTGCCAGCAGTGTCGGTAGGACTGAAGCTTTCTTT. This gives the protein CASSVGRTEAFF.